These T cell receptor beta chains were read from a single sample in a study of shared clonotypes between healthy human individuals. Clones were sequenced by immunoSEQ multiplex PCR, and TCRdb holds only the in-frame ones, with some missing. Here the sample spans more than 1.2 million clones, approximately 98.5% being singletons. What was sequenced was naive CD4+ T cells sorted from blood. These receptors originate from a man aged 30-40 years in good health. Both conserved end residues are part of each CDR3. The order of the fields is D gene, V gene, CDR3 protein. The D gene is left open where the match is weak.

D: .
V: TRBV7-2
CDR3: CASSAEQGLNTEAFF

D: .
V: TRBV11-2
CDR3: CASSLDTEAFF

D: .
V: TRBV7-2
CDR3: CASSLVFVGAKIYEQYF

D: TRBD2
V: TRBV25-1
CDR3: CASSDWGGETQYF

D: .
V: TRBV5-6
CDR3: CASSSPGRAGNTIYF

D: TRBD2
V: TRBV5-1
CDR3: CASSPGLAGGPLGETQYF

D: TRBD1
V: TRBV9
CDR3: CASSDNPRTGGPRIPGANVLTF

D: .
V: TRBV19
CDR3: CASRNKREYQETQYF

D: TRBD2
V: TRBV20-1
CDR3: CSASGTSAYF

D: .
V: TRBV7-9
CDR3: CASSRQVPNYGYTF

D: .
V: TRBV7-2
CDR3: CASSLYGWEINQPQHF

D: TRBD1
V: TRBV5-4
CDR3: CASSPGQNSYEQYF

D: .
V: TRBV21-1
CDR3: CASSKARAWGPCRNQPQHF

D: TRBD1
V: TRBV5-6
CDR3: CASSQTTGVIVGYGYTF

D: .
V: TRBV9
CDR3: CASSVGTAAYEQYF

D: .
V: TRBV28
CDR3: CASSSRTYEQYF

D: .
V: TRBV7-9
CDR3: CASTSGSANTGELFF

D: TRBD2
V: TRBV5-1
CDR3: CASSFTSGIYNEQFF

D: .
V: TRBV2
CDR3: CASSDDPPGFEQYF

D: .
V: TRBV6-1
CDR3: CASSPLDEQYF

D: .
V: TRBV7-3
CDR3: CASSLRQADNQPQHF

D: .
V: TRBV28
CDR3: CASRASPFAYTEAFF

D: .
V: TRBV18
CDR3: CASSPRETGELFF

D: .
V: TRBV7-3
CDR3: CASSSVCEQYF

D: .
V: TRBV5-4
CDR3: CASSLTSSRPDTQYF

D: TRBD1
V: TRBV28
CDR3: CASSPQGQGYEQYF

D: .
V: TRBV25-1
CDR3: CASSGLLGVVAYGYTF

D: .
V: TRBV30
CDR3: CAWEGDSYEQYF

D: .
V: TRBV5-3
CDR3: CAMGALAVFWETQYF

D: TRBD2
V: TRBV9
CDR3: CASSSAKRGYNEQFF

D: TRBD2
V: TRBV5-4
CDR3: CASSSTKTSGINTGELFF

D: TRBD1
V: TRBV18
CDR3: CASLRGQWSTDTQYF

D: TRBD2
V: TRBV5-1
CDR3: CASSLAGLARGYEQYF

D: .
V: TRBV11-3
CDR3: CASSSLASSDYNEQFF

D: .
V: TRBV11-2
CDR3: CASSPRPIRGSYEQYF

D: .
V: TRBV18
CDR3: CASSPPEGTDTQYF

D: TRBD1
V: TRBV5-4
CDR3: CASSNQGAVAFF

D: .
V: TRBV7-7
CDR3: CASSLGSGNSYEQYF

D: TRBD2
V: TRBV14
CDR3: CASSQDTYGTTLTGELFF

D: .
V: TRBV29-1
CDR3: CSVGQMNTEAFF

D: .
V: TRBV18
CDR3: CASSLNNEQFF

D: .
V: TRBV5-1
CDR3: CASSLRGTSTDTQYF

D: .
V: TRBV7-2
CDR3: CASRFTTEAFF

D: TRBD2
V: TRBV7-2
CDR3: CASSLIRGTTNNEQFF

D: TRBD1
V: TRBV9
CDR3: CASSVPGGRQYF

D: .
V: TRBV20-1
CDR3: CSALILPEAFF

D: TRBD2
V: TRBV27
CDR3: CASSLAGSGEQYF

D: TRBD2
V: TRBV4-3
CDR3: CASSHTTPRTSGDNEQFF

D: TRBD2
V: TRBV27
CDR3: CASSHLAGGPTDTQYF

D: TRBD2
V: TRBV18
CDR3: CASSVAGGIYEQYF